This T cell receptor beta chain was captured in a study of shared T cell receptors in the human thymus. The method was immunoSEQ multiplex PCR; TCRdb's version includes in-frame clones alone and lacks a portion of them. The sample contains about 610,000 clones, 88% of which appear only once. Germline V gives CDR1 SGHDT, CDR2 YYEEEE. The V and J ends lost 2 bases and 0 bases respectively, with 6 bases between them. There are 14 residues in the CDR3. The sample also formed part of further work on human thymus T cells. As that report states: Resections obtained during corrective heart surgery supplied the thymus tissue.

Specimen: thymocytes. The origin of this receptor is a boy under two years old with a congenital heart defect. The chain is built from TRBV5-6 and TRBJ2-1; no firm D call. CDR3 protein: CASSFRSSYNEQFF. The CDR3 coding sequence is TGTGCCAGCAGCTTCCGTAGCTCCTACAATGAGCAGTTCTTC.